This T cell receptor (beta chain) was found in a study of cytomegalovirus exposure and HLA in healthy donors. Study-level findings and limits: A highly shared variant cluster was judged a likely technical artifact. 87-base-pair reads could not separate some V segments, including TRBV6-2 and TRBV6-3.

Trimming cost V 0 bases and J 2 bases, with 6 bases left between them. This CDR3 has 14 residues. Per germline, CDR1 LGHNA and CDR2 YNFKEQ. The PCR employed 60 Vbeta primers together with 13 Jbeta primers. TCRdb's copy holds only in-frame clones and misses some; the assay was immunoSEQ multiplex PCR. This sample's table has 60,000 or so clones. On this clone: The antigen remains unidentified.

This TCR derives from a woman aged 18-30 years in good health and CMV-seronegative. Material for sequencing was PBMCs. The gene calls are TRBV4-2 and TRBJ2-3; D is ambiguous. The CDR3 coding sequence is TGTGCCAGCAGCCAAGATCCAAACACAGATACGCAGTATTTT. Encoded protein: CASSQDPNTDTQYF.